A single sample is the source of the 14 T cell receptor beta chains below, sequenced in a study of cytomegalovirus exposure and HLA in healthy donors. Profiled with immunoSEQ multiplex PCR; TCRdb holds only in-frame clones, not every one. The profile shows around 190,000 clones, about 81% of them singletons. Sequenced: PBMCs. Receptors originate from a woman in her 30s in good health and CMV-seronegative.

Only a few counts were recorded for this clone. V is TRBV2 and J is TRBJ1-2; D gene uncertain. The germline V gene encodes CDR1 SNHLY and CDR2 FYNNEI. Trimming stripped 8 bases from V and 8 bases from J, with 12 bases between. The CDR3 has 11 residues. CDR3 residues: CASGGLGGYTF. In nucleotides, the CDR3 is TGTGCCAGCGGAGGGCTGGGCGGCTACACCTTC.

CDR3 loop: CSVGGYSEAFF. CDR3 DNA sequence: TGCAGCGTTGGCGGATACTCTGAAGCTTTCTTT. The chain is built from TRBV29-1 and TRBJ1-1; D is uncertain. The germline gives CDR1 SQVTM, CDR2 ANQGSEA. The CDR3 spans 11 residues. Trimming took off 4 bases at V and 6 bases at J, with 9 bases between the two ends.

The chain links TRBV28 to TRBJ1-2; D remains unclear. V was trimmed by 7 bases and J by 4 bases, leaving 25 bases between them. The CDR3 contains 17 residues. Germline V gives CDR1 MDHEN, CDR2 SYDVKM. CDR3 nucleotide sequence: TGTGCCAGCACTTCACCAGCGGCGGGCCAGCAACTCTATGGCTACACCTTC. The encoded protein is CASTSPAAGQQLYGYTF.

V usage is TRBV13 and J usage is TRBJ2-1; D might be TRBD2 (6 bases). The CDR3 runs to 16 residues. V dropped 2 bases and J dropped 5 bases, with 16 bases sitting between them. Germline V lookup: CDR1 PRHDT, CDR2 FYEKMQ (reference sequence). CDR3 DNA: TGTGCCAGCAGCTTAAGGTGGATAGCGGAGAACAATGAGCAGTTCTTC. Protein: CASSLRWIAENNEQFF.

The CDR3 DNA reads as TGTGCCAGCATCCCCCCCCGGGACAGTAACAATGAGCAGTTCTTC. Its translation: CASIPPRDSNNEQFF. The chain joins TRBV28 to TRBJ2-1, with 7 bases identical to TRBD1. V gave up 7 bases and J gave up 5 bases; unmatched junction bases: 11. The CDR3 consists of 15 residues. Germline V gene lookup returns CDR1 MDHEN and CDR2 SYDVKM.

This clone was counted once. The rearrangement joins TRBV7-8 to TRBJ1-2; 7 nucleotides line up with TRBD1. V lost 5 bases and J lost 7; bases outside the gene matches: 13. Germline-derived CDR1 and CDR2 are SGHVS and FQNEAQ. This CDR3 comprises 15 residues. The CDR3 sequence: CASSDQGDLIGGYTF. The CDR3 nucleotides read TGTGCCAGCAGCGACCAGGGGGATCTAATCGGTGGCTACACCTTC.

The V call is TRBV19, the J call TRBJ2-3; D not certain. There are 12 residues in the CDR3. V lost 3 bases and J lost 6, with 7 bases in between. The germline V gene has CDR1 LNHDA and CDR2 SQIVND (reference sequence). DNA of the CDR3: TGTGCCAGTAGTATCTATGCCGATACGCAGTATTTT. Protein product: CASSIYADTQYF.

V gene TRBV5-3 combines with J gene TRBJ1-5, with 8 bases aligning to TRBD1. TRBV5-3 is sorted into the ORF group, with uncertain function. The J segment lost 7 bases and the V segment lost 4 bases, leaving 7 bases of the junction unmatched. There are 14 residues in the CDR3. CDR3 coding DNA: TGTGCCAGAAGCATACAGGGGGAGTGCCAGCCCCAGCATTTT. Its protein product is CARSIQGECQPQHF.

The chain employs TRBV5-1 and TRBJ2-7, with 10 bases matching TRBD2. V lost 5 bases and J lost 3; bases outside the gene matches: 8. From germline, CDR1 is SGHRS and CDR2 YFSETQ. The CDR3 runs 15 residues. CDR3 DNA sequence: TGCGCCAGCAGGAACGGACTAGCGGATCTCTACGAGCAGTACTTC. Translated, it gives CASRNGLADLYEQYF. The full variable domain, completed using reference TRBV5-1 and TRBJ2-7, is KAGVTQTPRYLIKTRGQQVTLSCSPISGHRSVSWYQQTPGQGLQFLFEYFSETQRNKGNFPGRFSGRQFSNSRSEMNVSTLELGDSALYLCASRNGLADLYEQYFGPGTRLTVT.

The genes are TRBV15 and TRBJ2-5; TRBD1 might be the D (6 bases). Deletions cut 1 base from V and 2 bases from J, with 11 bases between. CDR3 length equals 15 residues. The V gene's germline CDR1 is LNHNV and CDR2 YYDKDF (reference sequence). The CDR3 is CATSRGTGSQETQYF. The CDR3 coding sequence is TGTGCCACCAGCAGAGGAACAGGGTCTCAAGAGACCCAGTACTTC. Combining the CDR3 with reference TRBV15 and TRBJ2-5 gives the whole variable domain DAMVIQNPRYQVTQFGKPVTLSCSQTLNHNVMYWYQQKSSQAPKLLFHYYDKDFNNEADTPDNFQSRRPNTSFCFLDIRSPGLGDTAMYLCATSRGTGSQETQYFGPGTRLLVL.

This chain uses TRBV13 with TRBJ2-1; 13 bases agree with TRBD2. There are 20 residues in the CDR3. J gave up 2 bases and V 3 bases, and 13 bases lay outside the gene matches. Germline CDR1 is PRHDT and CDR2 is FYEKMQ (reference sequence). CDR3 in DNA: TGTGCCAGCAGCTTCACCGGGACTAGCGGGAATGAATGGCCCTACAATGAGCAGTTCTTC. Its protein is CASSFTGTSGNEWPYNEQFF.

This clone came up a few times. The CDR3 reads CSVEAGQGGGYTF. The DNA for the CDR3 is TGCAGCGTTGAAGCGGGACAGGGAGGAGGCTACACCTTC. The chain couples TRBV29-1 to TRBJ1-2, with 9 positions matching TRBD1. The CDR3 covers 13 residues. Per germline, CDR1 SQVTM and CDR2 ANQGSEA. Trimming removed 1 base from V and 8 bases from J; junction bases left unmatched: 5.

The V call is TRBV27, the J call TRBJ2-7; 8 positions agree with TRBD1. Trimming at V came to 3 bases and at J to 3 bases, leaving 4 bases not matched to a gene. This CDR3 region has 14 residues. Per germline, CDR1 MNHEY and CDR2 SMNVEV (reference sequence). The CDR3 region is CASSLRQGNYEQYF. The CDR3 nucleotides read TGTGCCAGCAGTTTGAGACAGGGGAACTACGAGCAGTACTTC.

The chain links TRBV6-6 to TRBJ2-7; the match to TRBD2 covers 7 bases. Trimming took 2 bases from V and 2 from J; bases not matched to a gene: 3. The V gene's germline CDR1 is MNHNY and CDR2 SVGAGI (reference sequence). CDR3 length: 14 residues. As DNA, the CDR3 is TGTGCCAGCAGTTACGGGGGAGGGCCCTACGAGCAGTACTTC. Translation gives CASSYGGGPYEQYF.